This T cell receptor (beta chain) was identified in a study of blood T cell repertoires in COVID-19. Across the study: Sample material is recorded as cDNA or gDNA derived from T cells, B-cell-depleted T cells, or PBMCs.

Original methodology: Reference gene primer amplification yielded estimated nucleated cell counts. Sequencing was performed with immunoSEQ multiplex PCR; in TCRdb, only in-frame clones are kept and a portion is missing. V, J and clone size are those of that table, while D and trimming were read from the DNA. The sample includes over 90,000 clones, 87% of them seen just once. This clone was observed a few times. Germline V gives CDR1 KGHDR, CDR2 SFDVKD. The V segment lost 7 bases and the J segment 9 bases; nucleotides outside the gene matches: 6. The CDR3 runs to 13 residues. This clonotype was obtained from a man aged 50 to 59 in a cohort sampled during active COVID-19. The sequenced sample consisted of peripheral blood. The chain carries TRBV24-1 and TRBJ2-1; the match to TRBD2 covers 9 bases. CDR3 amino acids: CATRGTSQGEQFF. For the CDR3, the DNA is TGTGCCACCAGAGGGACTAGCCAAGGTGAGCAGTTCTTC.